The rows below give T cell receptor beta chains drawn from one sample of a study of T cell responses to AZD1222 COVID-19 vaccine. Here immunoSEQ multiplex PCR was the method, and the copy in TCRdb shows in-frame clones only, minus some. The sample lists tens of thousands of clones, around nine tenths occurring once. The sample was peripheral blood, taken on day 0 of AZD1222 vaccination. These receptors all come from an adult in good health. CDR3s include the opening cysteine and the closing phenylalanine or tryptophan. D genes are given only for firm matches. Part of the rows lack a size; the others show once, few, many or a class for expanded clones.

d_call | j_call | v_call | clone_size | cdr3_nt | cdr3_aa
TRBD2 | TRBJ2-2 | TRBV28 | . | TGTGCCAGCAGTCTTGTGAGGACTAGCGTGAACACCGGGGAGCTGTTTTTT | CASSLVRTSVNTGELFF
. | TRBJ1-5 | TRBV6-5 | . | TGTGCCAGCAGCGACCCGGGGCCCCAGCATTTT | CASSDPGPQHF
. | TRBJ1-1 | TRBV19 | few | TGTGCCAGTAGTATGGCCTGGGGGAATCTGAACACTGAAGCTTTCTTT | CASSMAWGNLNTEAFF
. | TRBJ1-3 | TRBV7-8 | . | TGTGCCAGCAGCCCTCAGTGGGGAAACACCATATATTTT | CASSPQWGNTIYF
. | TRBJ2-5 | TRBV7-2 | . | TGTGCCAGCAGCCCGCGGACAGCAACCCCGGAGACCCAGTACTTC | CASSPRTATPETQYF
TRBD2 | TRBJ2-5 | TRBV6-6 | . | TGTGCCAGCAGTTACTGGACTAGCGGTCAAGAGACCCAGTACTTC | CASSYWTSGQETQYF
TRBD1 | TRBJ2-5 | TRBV6-5 | . | TGTGCCAGCAGTTACTCGGGCAGGGGGCAGGAGACCCAGTACTTC | CASSYSGRGQETQYF
. | TRBJ1-3 | TRBV5-5 | few | TGTGCCAGCAGCTTGGTCCTGTTTAGTGGAAACACCATATATTTT | CASSLVLFSGNTIYF
TRBD1 | TRBJ2-7 | TRBV28 | . | TGTGCCAGCAGTAGCCCGGGACAGACGGCCGACGAGCAGTACTTC | CASSSPGQTADEQYF
TRBD2 | TRBJ2-7 | TRBV9 | . | TGTGCCAGCAGCGAGTCAGGACTAGCGGGAGAATACGAGCAGTACTTC | CASSESGLAGEYEQYF
. | TRBJ1-1 | TRBV5-4 | . | TGTGCCAGCAGCTTGGTTGCGAACACTGAAGCTTTCTTT | CASSLVANTEAFF
TRBD1 | TRBJ1-6 | TRBV12-5 | . | TGTGCTAGTTCGGCCGGGACAGGTGATAATTCACCCCTCCACTTT | CASSAGTGDNSPLHF
TRBD1 | TRBJ1-5 | TRBV28 | . | TGTGCCAGCAAGGCAGGGGGCACCAATCAGCCCCAGCATTTT | CASKAGGTNQPQHF
. | TRBJ2-5 | TRBV27 | . | TGTGCCAGCAGTCTCCTTGGGGTCTTTTACTTC | CASSLLGVFYF
. | TRBJ1-6 | TRBV7-8 | . | TGTGCCAGCAGCTTATTCGGGACGGATAATAATTCACCCCTCCACTTT | CASSLFGTDNNSPLHF
. | TRBJ1-5 | TRBV28 | . | TGTGCCAGTAGGGGAGAGCAGTCTCAGCCCCAGCATTTT | CASRGEQSQPQHF
. | TRBJ2-2 | TRBV18 | . | TGTGCCAGCTCACCACAGGGTGGCGGGGAGCTGTTTTTT | CASSPQGGGELFF
TRBD1 | TRBJ1-2 | TRBV28 | . | TGTGCCAGTTTAATCCGGGACAGAAACTATGGCTACACCTTC | CASLIRDRNYGYTF
. | TRBJ2-2 | TRBV5-1 | . | TGCGCCAGCAGCCCCTCCTTACAAAGAGTGGGCACCGGGGAGCTGTTTTTT | CASSPSLQRVGTGELFF
. | TRBJ2-5 | TRBV7-3 | few | TGTGCCAGCAGCTCCCAGAGAGAGAGTGGAGAGACCCAGTACTTC | CASSSQRESGETQYF
TRBD2 | TRBJ2-1 | TRBV6-5 | . | TGTGCCAGCAGAGCCTGGGCGGGAGTTTACAATGAGCAGTTCTTC | CASRAWAGVYNEQFF
TRBD2 | TRBJ2-7 | TRBV4-3 | . | TGCGCCAGCAGCCAAGCGGTCGCTAGCGGGAGTATGTACGAGCAGTACTTC | CASSQAVASGSMYEQYF
TRBD1 | TRBJ1-6 | TRBV18 | . | TGTGCCAGCTCACCACCGGGGACAGGGGGATTCCTCCACTTT | CASSPPGTGGFLHF
. | TRBJ1-4 | TRBV4-3 | . | TGCGCCAGCAGCCGGGACCGGGGGGAGGAAAAACTGTTTTTT | CASSRDRGEEKLFF
TRBD2 | TRBJ2-5 | TRBV15 | . | TGTGCCACCAGCAGAGATACCAGCGGGAGTGAGACCCAGTACTTC | CATSRDTSGSETQYF
TRBD1 | TRBJ1-5 | TRBV19 | . | TGTGCCAGTAGCGGGACAGGGGGTCAGCCCCAGCATTTT | CASSGTGGQPQHF
. | TRBJ2-1 | TRBV5-1 | . | TGCGCCAGCAGCTCCCGGGATGAGCAGTTCTTC | CASSSRDEQFF
. | TRBJ1-1 | TRBV29-1 | . | TGCAGCGTTGGGGACATTACTAGGGCTGAAGCTTTCTTT | CSVGDITRAEAFF